Shown below are 12 T cell receptor beta chains from a single sample sequenced in a study of T cells in Graves' hyperthyroidism and ophthalmopathy (dated by TCRdb to the late 2010s). The library was prepared using multiplex PCR. The sequencer listed for this sample is Illumina HiSeq 2000. The TCR beta CDR3 regions were amplified from the RNA transcripts. A first-round RT-PCR of the TCR CDR3 used the HTBI primer set with the Qiagen OneStep RT-PCR kit. TCRdb trimmed the raw reads at Q25, called clones with MiXCR and kept productive beta chains. Under each unique CDR3 protein, matching rows form one entry showing the most common genes and DNA. In this sample the table shows about 200,000 distinct CDR3 sequences, roughly 15% of which occur a single time. The ten largest clonotypes hold under 65% of the sample. Sequenced input: blood. The receptor source for this set is a man aged 45-65 years with Graves' hyperthyroidism.

Notes on this clonotype: It may be a read error: a sequence one base away is much more abundant. This sequence joins TRBV6-5 and TRBJ1-4; maybe TRBD1 (5 bases). The CDR3 runs to 14 residues. The ends were cut back, 5 bases at V and 3 bases at J, with 10 bases in the middle. Per germline, CDR1 MNHEY and CDR2 SVGAGI. CDR3 nucleotides: TGTGCCAGCAGTATACAGGAGTCTAATGAAAAACTGTTTTTT. Its translation: CASSIQESNEKLFF.

The gene calls are TRBV13 and TRBJ1-6, with TRBD1 as a possible D gene (6 bases). The CDR3 contains 15 residues. Trimming cost V 4 bases and J 9 bases, with 16 bases left between them. In germline, CDR1 is PRHDT, CDR2 FYEKMQ (reference sequence). CDR3 DNA sequence: TGTGCCAGCAGCTCGGAAAGGGGGGTCGGTTCACCCCTCCACTTT. Residues: CASSSERGVGSPLHF.

The chain links TRBV7-2 to TRBJ2-5; 15 bases are a match to TRBD2. The CDR3 totals 17 residues. Germline CDR1 reads SGHTA; CDR2 reads FQGNSA. Germline trimming cut 4 bases from V and 6 bases from J; bases unmatched to any gene: 9. The CDR3 coding sequence is TGTGCCAGCAGCTCCCTCGGACTAGCGGGAGGGCCTAAGACCCAGTACTTC. Translation gives CASSSLGLAGGPKTQYF. Complete variable domain (other parts from reference TRBV7-2 and TRBJ2-5): GAGVSQSPSNKVTEKGKDVELRCDPISGHTALYWYRQSLGQGLEFLIYFQGNSAPDKSGLPSDRFSAERTGGSVSTLTIQRTQQEDSAVYLCASSSLGLAGGPKTQYFGPGTRLLVL.

This clonotype turned up a few times. The chain joins TRBV11-2 to TRBJ2-2; D is possibly TRBD1 or TRBD2 (6 bases each). V was pared by 2 bases and J by 6 bases, with 22 bases between. The CDR3 has 18 amino acids. Germline-derived CDR1 and CDR2 are SGHAT and FQNNGV. CDR3 bases: TGTGCCAGCAGCTTAAGGTTCCTAAGGGGGAGGTCATCCGGGGAGCTGTTTTTT. It is translated as CASSLRFLRGRSSGELFF.

This clonotype occurred a few times. The chain recombines TRBV6-1 with TRBJ2-6, with 8 bases identical to TRBD1. This CDR3 is 18 amino acids long. The ends lost 5 bases at V and 1 base at J; junction bases unmatched: 10. The germline CDR1 and CDR2 sequences are MNHNS and SASEGT. The chain's CDR3 is CASSFSGQGASGANVLTF. Written as DNA, the CDR3 is TGTGCCAGCAGTTTTTCAGGGCAGGGGGCGTCTGGGGCCAACGTCCTGACTTTC.

This clonotype was recorded at least ten times. The chain has TRBV5-1 and TRBJ2-1, with D unclear. CDR3 size: 13 residues. Between the trimmed V and J ends, which lost 0 bases and 9 bases, there was a span of 10 bases. Germline assignment: CDR1 SGHRS and CDR2 YFSETQ. CDR3 coding DNA: TGCGCCAGCAGCTTGGCCGATGGCGTTGAGCAGTTCTTC. Encoded protein: CASSLADGVEQFF.

The rearrangement uses TRBV18 and TRBJ2-7; the D gene is possibly TRBD1 (6 bases). The CDR3 runs 15 residues. Germline V CDR1 and CDR2: KGHSH, LQKENI. V was clipped by 6 bases and J by 6 bases, with 21 bases between them. The DNA of the CDR3 is TGTGCCAGCTCGCGACAGGCGGCCGTCTTTGGCGAGCAGTACTTC. The encoded protein is CASSRQAAVFGEQYF.

The chain couples TRBV11-3 to TRBJ2-1, with 8 bases matching TRBD2. Germline assignment: CDR1 SGHNT and CDR2 YENEEA. V was clipped by 7 bases and J by 5 bases; unmatched bases: 10. CDR3 size: 15 residues. The CDR3 region has the DNA TGTGCCAGCACCCGGGAGGGACTAACAGACAATGAGCAGTTCTTC. Amino acid sequence: CASTREGLTDNEQFF.

This chain connects TRBV12-5 to TRBJ1-5; 8 bases map to TRBD1. The germline V gene encodes CDR1 LGHNT and CDR2 FRNRAP. After removal of 6 bases from V and 4 bases from J, the junction contained 8 bases not matched to a gene. The CDR3 is 15 residues long. The CDR3 bases are TGTGCTAGTGGCCCGACAGGGGTCGGAAATCAGCCCCAGCATTTT. Translation: CASGPTGVGNQPQHF.

Ten or more counts support this clonotype. The V gene is TRBV7-2, the J gene TRBJ2-2; 7 bases align to TRBD1. The CDR3 has 16 amino acids. CDR1 is SGHTA, CDR2 FQGNSA, per germline. Losses at the gene ends were 6 bases for V and 2 bases for J; bases not matched to a gene: 9. The CDR3, as DNA: TGTGCCAGCAGTCGACAGGGCACCTTAAACACCGGGGAGCTGTTTTTT. The encoded protein is CASSRQGTLNTGELFF.

V and J are TRBV12-3 or TRBV12-4 and TRBJ2-1, with D perhaps TRBD2 (5 bases). The CDR3 is made up of 11 amino acids. V was cut by 11 bases and J by 10 bases, with 15 bases left in between. CDR3 sequence: CAGNFTGEQFF. The DNA of the CDR3 is TGTGCCGGCAATTTTACGGGGGAGCAGTTCTTC.

This clonotype showed up many times. The CDR3 region is CASSRRLAGGPINEQFF. The CDR3 bases are TGTGCCAGTAGTAGGAGACTAGCGGGAGGGCCTATAAATGAGCAGTTCTTC. This chain links TRBV19 with TRBJ2-1; 14 bases are shared with TRBD2. The junction had 9 bases not matched to a gene; V was cut back by 4 bases and J by 7 bases. CDR1 is LNHDA and CDR2 is SQIVND in the germline V gene (reference sequence). This CDR3 is 17 amino acids long.